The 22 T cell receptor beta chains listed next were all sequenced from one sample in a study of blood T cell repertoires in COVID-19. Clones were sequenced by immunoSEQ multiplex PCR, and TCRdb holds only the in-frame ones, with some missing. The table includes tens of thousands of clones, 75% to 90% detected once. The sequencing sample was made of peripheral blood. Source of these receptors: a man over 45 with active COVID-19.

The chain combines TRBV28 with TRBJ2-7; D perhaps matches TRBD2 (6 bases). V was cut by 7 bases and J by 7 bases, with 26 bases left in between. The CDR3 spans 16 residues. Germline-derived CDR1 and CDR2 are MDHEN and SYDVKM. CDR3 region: CASTSGVGAGFYEQYF. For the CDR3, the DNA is TGTGCCAGCACATCTGGGGTTGGTGCGGGATTCTATGAGCAGTACTTC.

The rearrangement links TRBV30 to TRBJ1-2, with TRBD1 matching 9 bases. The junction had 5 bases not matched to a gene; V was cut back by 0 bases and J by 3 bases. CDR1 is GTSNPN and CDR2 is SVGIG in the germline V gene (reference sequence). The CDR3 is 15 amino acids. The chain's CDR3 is CAWSVPGQGDYGYTF. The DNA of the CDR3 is TGTGCCTGGAGTGTACCGGGACAGGGTGACTATGGCTACACCTTC.

The CDR3 DNA reads as TGTGCCTCGCGGAGGGAGTCGCACACCGGGGAGCTGTTTTTT. Its translation: CASRRESHTGELFF. V usage is TRBV6-4 and J usage is TRBJ2-2; TRBD2 is a possible D gene (6 bases). The CDR3 spans 14 residues. The germline V gene has CDR1 MRHNA and CDR2 SNTAGT. V shed 11 bases and J shed 3 bases, with 16 bases lying between them.

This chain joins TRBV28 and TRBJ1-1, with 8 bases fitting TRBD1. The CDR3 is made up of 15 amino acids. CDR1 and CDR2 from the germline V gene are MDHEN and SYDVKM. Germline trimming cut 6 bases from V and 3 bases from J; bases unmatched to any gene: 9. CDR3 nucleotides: TGTGCCAGCAGGCAAACAGGGGGGACGGACACTGAAGCTTTCTTT. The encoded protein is CASRQTGGTDTEAFF.

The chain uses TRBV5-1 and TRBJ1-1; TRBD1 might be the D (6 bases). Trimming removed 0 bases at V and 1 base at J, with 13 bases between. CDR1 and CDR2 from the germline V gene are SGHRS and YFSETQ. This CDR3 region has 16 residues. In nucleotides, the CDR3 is TGCGCCAGCAGCTTGGGCTCGGGGGGCTCGAACACTGAAGCTTTCTTT. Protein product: CASSLGSGGSNTEAFF.

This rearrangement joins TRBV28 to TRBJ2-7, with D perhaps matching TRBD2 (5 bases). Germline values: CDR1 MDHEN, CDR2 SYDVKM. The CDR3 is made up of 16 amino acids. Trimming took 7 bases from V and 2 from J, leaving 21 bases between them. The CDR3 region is CASNSHGDYETYEQYF. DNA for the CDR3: TGTGCCAGCAATTCACACGGAGACTACGAAACCTACGAGCAGTACTTC.

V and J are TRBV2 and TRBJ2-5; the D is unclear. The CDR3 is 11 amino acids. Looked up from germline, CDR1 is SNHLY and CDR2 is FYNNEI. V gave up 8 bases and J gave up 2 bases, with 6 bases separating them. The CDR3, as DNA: TGTGCCAGCCGTCCTCAAGAGACCCAGTACTTC. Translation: CASRPQETQYF.

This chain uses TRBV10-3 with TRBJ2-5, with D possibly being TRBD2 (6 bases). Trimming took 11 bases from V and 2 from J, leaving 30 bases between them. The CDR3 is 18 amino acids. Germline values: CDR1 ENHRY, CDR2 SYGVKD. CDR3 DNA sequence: TGTGCCCAGAGATATAAGTTCCACGGGACTTCGAATCAAGAGACCCAGTACTTC. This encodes CAQRYKFHGTSNQETQYF.

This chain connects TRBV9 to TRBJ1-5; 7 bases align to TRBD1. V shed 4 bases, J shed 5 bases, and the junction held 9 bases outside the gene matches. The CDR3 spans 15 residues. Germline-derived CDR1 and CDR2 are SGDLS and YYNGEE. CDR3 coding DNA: TGTGCCAGCAGCCCCACCCCAGGGGGTGATCAGCCCCAGCATTTT. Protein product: CASSPTPGGDQPQHF.

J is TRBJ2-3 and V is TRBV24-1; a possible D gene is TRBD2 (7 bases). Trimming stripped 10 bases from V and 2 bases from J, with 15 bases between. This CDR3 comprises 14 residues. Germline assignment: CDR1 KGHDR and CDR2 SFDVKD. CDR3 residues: CATRGGVSTDTQYF. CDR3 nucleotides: TGTGCCACAAGGGGGGGGGTTTCCACAGATACGCAGTATTTT.

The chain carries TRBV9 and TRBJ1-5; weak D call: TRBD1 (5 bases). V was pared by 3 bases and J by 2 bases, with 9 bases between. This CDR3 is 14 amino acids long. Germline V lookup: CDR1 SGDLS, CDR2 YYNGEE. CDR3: CASSGSGGNQPQHF. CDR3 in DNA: TGTGCCAGCAGCGGATCGGGGGGCAATCAGCCCCAGCATTTT.

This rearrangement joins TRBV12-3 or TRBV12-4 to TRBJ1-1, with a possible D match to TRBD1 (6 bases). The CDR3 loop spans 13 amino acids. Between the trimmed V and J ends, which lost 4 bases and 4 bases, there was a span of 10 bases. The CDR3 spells CASSSQGSTEAFF. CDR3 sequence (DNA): TGTGCCAGCAGTTCTCAGGGGTCCACTGAAGCTTTCTTT.

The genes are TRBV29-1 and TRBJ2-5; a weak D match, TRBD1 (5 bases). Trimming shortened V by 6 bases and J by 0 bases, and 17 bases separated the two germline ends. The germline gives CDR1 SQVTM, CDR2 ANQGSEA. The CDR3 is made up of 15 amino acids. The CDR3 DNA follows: TGCAGCGTATGTCAGGGTGGGCAGTACCAAGAGACCCAGTACTTC. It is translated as CSVCQGGQYQETQYF.

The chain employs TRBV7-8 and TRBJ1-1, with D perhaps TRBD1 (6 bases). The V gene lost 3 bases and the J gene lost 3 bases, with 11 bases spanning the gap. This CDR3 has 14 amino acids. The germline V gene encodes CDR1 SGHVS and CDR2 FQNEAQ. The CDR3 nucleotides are TGTGCCAGCAGCTTCGGGGGGCCGGACACTGAAGCTTTCTTT. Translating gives CASSFGGPDTEAFF.

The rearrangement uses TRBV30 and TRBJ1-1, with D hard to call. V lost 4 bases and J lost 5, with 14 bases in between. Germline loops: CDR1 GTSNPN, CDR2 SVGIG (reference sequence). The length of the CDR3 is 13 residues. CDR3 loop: CAWTTDTGTEAFF. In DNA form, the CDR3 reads TGTGCCTGGACGACTGATACGGGAACTGAAGCTTTCTTT. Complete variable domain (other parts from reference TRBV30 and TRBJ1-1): SQTIHQWPATLVQPVGSPLSLECTVEGTSNPNLYWYRQAAGRGLQLLFYSVGIGQISSEVPQNLSASRPQDRQFILSSKKLLLSDSGFYLCAWTTDTGTEAFFGQGTRLTVV.

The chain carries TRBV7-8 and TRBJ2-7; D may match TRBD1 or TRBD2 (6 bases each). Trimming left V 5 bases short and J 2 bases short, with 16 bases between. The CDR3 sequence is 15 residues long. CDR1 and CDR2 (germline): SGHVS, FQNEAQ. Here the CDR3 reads CASSLGGGGAYEQYF. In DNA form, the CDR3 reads TGTGCCAGCAGCCTAGGGGGAGGTGGGGCCTACGAGCAGTACTTC.

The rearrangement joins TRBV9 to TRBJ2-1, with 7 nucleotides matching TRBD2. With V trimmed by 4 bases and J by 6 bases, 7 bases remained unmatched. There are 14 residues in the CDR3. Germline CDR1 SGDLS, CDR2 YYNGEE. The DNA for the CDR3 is TGTGCCAGCAGCTCTAGGACTAGAACCAATGAGCAGTTCTTC. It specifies CASSSRTRTNEQFF.

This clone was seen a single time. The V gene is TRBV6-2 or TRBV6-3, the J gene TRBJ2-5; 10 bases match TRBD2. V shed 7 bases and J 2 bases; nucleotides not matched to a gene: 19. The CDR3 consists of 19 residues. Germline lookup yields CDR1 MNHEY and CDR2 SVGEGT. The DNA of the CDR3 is TGTGCCAGCACCCCGGGGGGGGGACTAGCGAGACTGTTACAAGAGACCCAGTACTTC. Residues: CASTPGGGLARLLQETQYF.

CDR3 nucleotide sequence: TGCAGTGCTAATAACTTCTACGAGCAGTACTTC. It encodes CSANNFYEQYF. This chain uses TRBV20-1 with TRBJ2-7; D unclear. Germline values: CDR1 DFQATT, CDR2 SNEGSKA (reference sequence). This CDR3 has 11 residues. The V end was cut by 4 bases, the J end by 3 bases, with 7 bases between.

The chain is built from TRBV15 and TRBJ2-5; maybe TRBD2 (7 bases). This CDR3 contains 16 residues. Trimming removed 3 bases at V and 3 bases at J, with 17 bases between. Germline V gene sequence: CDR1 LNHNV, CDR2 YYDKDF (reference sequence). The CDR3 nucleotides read TGTGCCACCAGCAGCAGAGTCGGGGGGCCCGAAGAGACCCAGTACTTC. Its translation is CATSSRVGGPEETQYF.

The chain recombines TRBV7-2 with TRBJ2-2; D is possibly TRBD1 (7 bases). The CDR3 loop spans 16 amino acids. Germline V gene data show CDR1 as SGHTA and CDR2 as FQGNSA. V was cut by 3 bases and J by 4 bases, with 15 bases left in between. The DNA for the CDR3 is TGTGCCAGCAGCTTGGGGGGACAGATGATCACCGGGGAGCTGTTTTTT. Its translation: CASSLGGQMITGELFF.

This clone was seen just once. The CDR3 reads CASSQATPGHYDQPQHF. Here the CDR3 DNA reads TGTGCCAGCAGCCAGGCCACGCCGGGACATTACGATCAGCCCCAGCATTTT. The chain links TRBV3-1 (or the pseudogene TRBV3-2) to TRBJ1-5; D perhaps matches TRBD1 (6 bases). Trimming left V 3 bases short and J 5 bases short, with 20 bases between. CDR3 length equals 17 residues. From germline, CDR1 is LGHDT and CDR2 YNNKEL (reference sequence).